One and the same sample provided the 16 T cell receptor beta chains below, sequenced in a study of CD8 T cells in ankylosing spondylitis. Each CDR3 protein is one row after TCRdb ran MiXCR on the 5' RACE reads. This repertoire shows fewer than 400,000 distinct CDR3 sequences, approximately 15% found once; its top ten account for 1.1%. Material: blood, either unsorted or a sorted T cell fraction (not recorded which). All receptors derive from a male donor with ankylosing spondylitis or in good health (not recorded which).

This clonotype was seen a few times. CDR3 DNA sequence: TGTGCCACCCGGTCCGGGGCAGGGGGGGAGCAGTACTTC. Its translation is CATRSGAGGEQYF. The chain combines TRBV12-3 or TRBV12-4 with TRBJ2-7; D might be TRBD1 (7 bases). The CDR3 is made up of 13 amino acids. The V gene lost 10 bases and the J gene lost 7 bases, with 20 bases spanning the gap.

As DNA, the CDR3 is TGTGCCAGCAGCCAAAGGGGCAACGGAGGGGGTGAAAAACTGTTTTTT. As protein: CASSQRGNGGGEKLFF. This chain uses TRBV3-1 with TRBJ1-4; maybe TRBD1 (6 bases). The germline V and J ends were trimmed by 2 bases and 7 bases, with 17 bases remaining between them. CDR1 is LGHDT and CDR2 is YNNKEL in the germline V gene (reference sequence). This CDR3 is 16 amino acids long.

This clonotype came up many times. V usage is TRBV5-1 and J usage is TRBJ2-2; D is perhaps TRBD2 (6 bases). V lost 4 bases, J lost 5 bases, and 15 bases lay in between. CDR1 and CDR2 (germline): SGHRS, YFSETQ. The CDR3 loop spans 15 amino acids. CDR3 sequence: CASSPYRESTGELFF. CDR3 bases: TGCGCCAGCAGCCCCTATCGGGAGAGTACCGGGGAGCTGTTTTTT.

The chain uses TRBV4-2 and TRBJ1-1, with a weak D call TRBD1 (5 bases). There are 13 residues in the CDR3. Germline V gives CDR1 LGHNA, CDR2 YNFKEQ. The V end lost 5 bases, the J end lost 8 bases, and 15 bases lay between the germline ends. CDR3 nucleotides: TGTGCCAGCAGCTACACCCGGGGCCTCGAAGCTTTCTTT. It is translated as CASSYTRGLEAFF.

The gene calls are TRBV5-1 and TRBJ2-5; D is ambiguous. CDR1 is SGHRS, CDR2 YFSETQ, per germline. The V end was cut by 4 bases, the J end by 5 bases, with 12 bases between. The CDR3 contains 13 residues. CDR3 nucleotides: TGCGCCAGCAGCAAACCTGGTCGGGAGACCCAGTACTTC. Protein product: CASSKPGRETQYF.

Many counts were recorded for this clonotype. The rearrangement links TRBV10-3 to TRBJ2-1; either TRBD1 or TRBD2 may supply D (5 bases each). V lost 11 bases and J 2 bases, leaving 19 bases between the germline ends. This CDR3 has 15 residues. Germline assignment: CDR1 ENHRY and CDR2 SYGVKD. In DNA form, the CDR3 reads TGTGCCCTCCCGGATTGGGGGAGTACCTACAATGAGCAGTTCTTC. It yields the protein CALPDWGSTYNEQFF.

This clonotype was recorded many times. The chain couples TRBV6-5 to TRBJ1-2; tentatively, D is TRBD1 (5 bases). Germline CDR1 is MNHEY and CDR2 is SVGAGI. V gave up 6 bases and J gave up 5 bases, with 10 bases separating them. CDR3 size: 12 residues. CDR3 residues: CASRQGRYGYTF. The CDR3 nucleotides are TGTGCCAGCAGGCAGGGACGGTATGGCTACACCTTC.

The V gene is TRBV6-1, the J gene TRBJ2-5; no reliable D call. Germline lookup yields CDR1 MNHNS and CDR2 SASEGT. The CDR3 is 13 residues long. V was shortened by 6 bases and J by 3 bases, with 11 bases between the two germline ends. The chain's CDR3 is CASSLSRKETQYF. The CDR3, as DNA: TGTGCCAGCAGCCTTAGCAGGAAAGAGACCCAGTACTTC.

The rearrangement joins TRBV11-2 to TRBJ2-1, with TRBD2 matching 12 bases. Germline trimming cut 6 bases from V and 6 bases from J; bases unmatched to any gene: 6. Germline values: CDR1 SGHAT, CDR2 FQNNGV. CDR3 length: 15 residues. CDR3 nucleotides: TGTGCCAGCAGGATGGGACTAGCGGGCCTCAATGAGCAGTTCTTC. This encodes CASRMGLAGLNEQFF.

This chain connects TRBV5-1 to TRBJ2-3; a possible D gene is TRBD2 (5 bases). The CDR3 runs 13 residues. CDR1 and CDR2 from the germline V gene are SGHRS and YFSETQ. V lost 5 bases, J lost 7 bases, and 14 bases lay in between. The CDR3 nucleotides are TGCGCCAGCAGTGAGGGTTTTACATATACGCAGTATTTT. This encodes CASSEGFTYTQYF.

The chain combines TRBV29-1 with TRBJ2-3, with 9 nucleotides matching TRBD1. Per germline, CDR1 SQVTM and CDR2 ANQGSEA. V dropped 2 bases and J dropped 3; count of bases not matched to a gene: 3. This CDR3 region has 14 residues. The CDR3 spells CSVETDRGTDTQYF. The DNA of the CDR3 is TGCAGCGTTGAAACTGACAGGGGGACAGATACGCAGTATTTT.

Only a few counts were recorded for this clonotype. The chain combines TRBV7-2 with TRBJ1-4, with TRBD1 matching 7 bases. The CDR3 is 15 residues long. The V gene's germline CDR1 is SGHTA and CDR2 FQGNSA. The junction had 7 bases not matched to a gene; V was cut back by 5 bases and J by 4 bases. This CDR3 is CASSIRTGFNEKLFF. CDR3 nucleotides: TGTGCCAGCAGCATACGGACAGGCTTTAATGAAAAACTGTTTTTT.

This clonotype was detected ten times or more. CDR3 amino acids: CSARGRDRGTGELFF. CDR3 sequence (DNA): TGCAGTGCTAGAGGGCGGGACAGGGGAACCGGGGAGCTGTTTTTT. This rearrangement joins TRBV20-1 to TRBJ2-2, with TRBD1 matching over 10 bases. This CDR3 has 15 amino acids. The V and J ends lost 1 base and 5 bases, in that order; junction bases with no gene match: 4. Germline V gene data show CDR1 as DFQATT and CDR2 as SNEGSKA (reference sequence).

This chain connects TRBV2 to TRBJ2-4; D unclear. The germline CDR1 and CDR2 sequences are SNHLY and FYNNEI. This CDR3 comprises 14 residues. Between the trimmed V and J ends, which lost 4 bases and 0 bases, there was a span of 7 bases. This CDR3 is CASSGTVAKNIQYF. DNA for the CDR3: TGTGCCAGCAGTGGGACGGTAGCCAAAAACATTCAGTACTTC.

V usage is TRBV5-1 and J usage is TRBJ2-3, with D maybe TRBD1 (6 bases). This CDR3 is 14 amino acids long. Germline values: CDR1 SGHRS, CDR2 YFSETQ. Trimming left V 3 bases short and J 5 bases short, with 13 bases between. The CDR3 sequence is CASSSGRGRDTQYF. The CDR3, as DNA: TGCGCCAGCAGCTCGGGCAGGGGTCGAGATACGCAGTATTTT.

This chain joins TRBV20-1 and TRBJ2-1, with D hard to call. Trimming removed 6 bases at V and 8 bases at J, with 20 bases between. This CDR3 comprises 14 residues. Germline V gene lookup returns CDR1 DFQATT and CDR2 SNEGSKA (reference sequence). In DNA, the CDR3 is TGCAGTGCCCCGGACCTTAAGTTCGGCGATGAGCAGTTCTTC. It is translated as CSAPDLKFGDEQFF.